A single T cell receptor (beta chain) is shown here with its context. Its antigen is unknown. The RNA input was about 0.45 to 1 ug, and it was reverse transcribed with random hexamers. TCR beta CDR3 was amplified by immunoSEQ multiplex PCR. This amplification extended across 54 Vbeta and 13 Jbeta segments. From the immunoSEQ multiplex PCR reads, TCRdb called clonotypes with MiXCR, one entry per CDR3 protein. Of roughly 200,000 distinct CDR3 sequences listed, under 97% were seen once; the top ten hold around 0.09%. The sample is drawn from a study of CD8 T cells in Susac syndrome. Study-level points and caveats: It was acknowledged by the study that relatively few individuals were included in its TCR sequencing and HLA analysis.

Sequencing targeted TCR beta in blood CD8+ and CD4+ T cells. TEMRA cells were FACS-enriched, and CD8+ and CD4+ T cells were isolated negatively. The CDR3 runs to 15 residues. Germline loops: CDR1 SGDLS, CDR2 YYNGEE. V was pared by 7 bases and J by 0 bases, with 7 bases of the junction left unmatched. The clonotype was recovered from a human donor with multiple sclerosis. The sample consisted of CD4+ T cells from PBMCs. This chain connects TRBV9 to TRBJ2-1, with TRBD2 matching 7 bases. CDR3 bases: TGTGCCAGCTCTAAGGGAGGGAGCTCCTACAATGAGCAGTTCTTC. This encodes CASSKGGSSYNEQFF.